This section outlines one T cell receptor beta chain sequence together with its context. From germline, CDR1 is SGHVS and CDR2 FQNEAQ. The CDR3 loop spans 15 amino acids. The ends lost 6 bases at V and 6 bases at J; junction bases unmatched: 9. This sample stems from a study of blood T cell repertoires in COVID-19. For the study at large: PBMCs, B-cell-depleted T cells, or T cells were the source of the cDNA or gDNA that made up the material.

Study processing details: Estimated nucleated cell counts came from reference gene primer amplification. Repertoires were generated with immunoSEQ multiplex PCR, while TCRdb's copy carries only in-frame clones and drops some. That table is the source of V, J and clone size, and D and trimming were worked out from the DNA. The repertoire includes 250,000 to 350,000 clones, approximately 89% of them detected once, and roughly an eighth sits in the top ten. This clonotype originated in a woman aged 55-69 years with acute or convalescent COVID-19. The genes are TRBV7-8 and TRBJ1-5; 9 nucleotides agree with TRBD1. The sample comprised peripheral blood. CDR3 in amino acids: CASRSGQGKGQPQHF. CDR3 nucleotides: TGTGCCAGCAGATCGGGACAGGGCAAAGGTCAGCCCCAGCATTTT.